This TCR beta chain was identified during a study of T-cell reconstitution after alpha-beta-depleted transplantation in children. Findings and caveats of the study: At around two months after transplant, the alpha-beta T cells were reportedly derived from several hundred expanded clones that came from non-depleted graft cells. Newly produced T cells mostly accounted for T-cell counts and diversity one year post-transplant. At day 60, the high TCRbeta diversity found in some patients originated from recipient T cells and thymic progenitors that had survived.

The TCRbeta library was prepared with unique molecular identifiers. Using its own MiXCR run on the PCR reads, TCRdb lists one record per CDR3 protein. The sample consists of about 980,000 distinct CDR3 sequences, about 31% of them appearing once. J gave up 5 bases and V 4 bases, and 5 bases lay outside the gene matches. The germline V gene has CDR1 SEHNR and CDR2 FQNEAQ (reference sequence). The CDR3 totals 14 residues. About this clonotype: Its antigen is currently unknown.

This clonotype originated in a boy less than two years old who had a stem cell transplant for SCID, so the T cells may come from the graft donor. The chain links TRBV7-9 to TRBJ2-3, with 8 bases aligning to TRBD1. Sequencing used PBMCs, mostly from graft donor cells, obtained 360 days after TCRalphabeta/CD19-depleted stem cell transplant. The CDR3 DNA is TGTGCCAGCAGCTCCCAGGGGGCGGTAGATACGCAGTATTTT. Translated, it gives CASSSQGAVDTQYF.